These 19 T cell receptor beta chains share one sample of origin, sequenced in a study of blood T cell repertoires in COVID-19. Using immunoSEQ multiplex PCR, the repertoire was profiled, and TCRdb retains in-frame clones only, with some absent. The repertoire consists of roughly 160,000 clones, with 70% to 90% occurring once and the leading ten covering more than 2%. Material: peripheral blood. The receptors originated from a man aged 45-65 years who had recovered from COVID-19.

Concerning this clone itself: Other DNA sequences in the same sample also yield this CDR3. This chain links TRBV19 with TRBJ1-1; 7 bases line up with TRBD1. J was trimmed by 5 bases and V by 7 bases; bases with no gene match: 1. The CDR3 extends over 11 amino acids. The V gene's germline CDR1 is LNHDA and CDR2 SQIVND (reference sequence). CDR3 loop: CASNRGTEAFF. CDR3 nucleotide sequence: TGTGCCAGTAACAGGGGAACTGAAGCTTTCTTT. Together with reference TRBV19 and TRBJ1-1, the CDR3 gives the full variable domain: DGGITQSPKYLFRKEGQNVTLSCEQNLNHDAMYWYRQDPGQGLRLIYYSQIVNDFQKGDIAEGYSVSREKKESFPLTVTSAQKNPTAFYLCASNRGTEAFFGQGTRLTVV.

The genes are TRBV19 and TRBJ1-5, with a weak D call TRBD1 (5 bases). Germline V gene sequence: CDR1 LNHDA, CDR2 SQIVND (reference sequence). The CDR3 extends over 15 amino acids. V lost 1 base and J lost 0, with 7 bases in between. CDR3 residues: CASSIGQYSNQPQHF. The CDR3 DNA is TGTGCCAGTAGTATAGGACAGTATAGCAATCAGCCCCAGCATTTT.

V is TRBV4-1 and J is TRBJ1-1, with TRBD1 identical over 11 bases. V lost 4 bases, J lost 4 bases, and 8 bases stayed unmatched. Germline CDR1 and CDR2: MGHRA and YSYEKL. The CDR3 covers 16 residues. CDR3 sequence (DNA): TGCGCCAGCAGCCTCGGGACAGGGGGGAGGCGCACTGAAGCTTTCTTT. Protein sequence: CASSLGTGGRRTEAFF.

The rearrangement uses TRBV5-1 and TRBJ2-5; TRBD2 aligns across 7 bases. CDR3 size: 15 residues. The trim removed 3 bases at V and 5 bases at J, leaving 10 bases unmatched. The V gene's germline CDR1 is SGHRS and CDR2 YFSETQ. The CDR3 DNA is TGCGCCAGCAGCTCAGATGGCAGCGGGGTGGAGACCCAGTACTTC. It encodes CASSSDGSGVETQYF.

This chain joins TRBV7-3 and TRBJ2-1, with D possibly matching TRBD2 (6 bases). Trimming removed 5 bases from V and 3 bases from J, with 17 bases in between. Germline loops: CDR1 SGHTA, CDR2 FQGTGA. The CDR3 extends over 16 amino acids. The CDR3 spells CASSRGGGTFYNEQFF. CDR3 nucleotides: TGTGCCAGCAGCCGAGGAGGCGGGACCTTCTACAATGAGCAGTTCTTC. Full variable domain (missing parts from reference TRBV7-3 and TRBJ2-1): GAGVSQTPSNKVTEKGKYVELRCDPISGHTALYWYRQSLGQGPEFLIYFQGTGAADDSGLPNDRFFAVRPEGSVSTLKIQRTERGDSAVYLCASSRGGGTFYNEQFFGPGTRLTVL.

The chain combines TRBV6-5 with TRBJ2-7; the match to TRBD1 covers 8 bases. Losses at the gene ends were 8 bases for V and 4 bases for J; bases not matched to a gene: 7. This CDR3 is built from 13 residues. Germline CDR1 MNHEY, CDR2 SVGAGI. In DNA form, the CDR3 reads TGTGCCAGCTCCAGGGGGCAACCTTACGAGCAGTACTTC. It specifies CASSRGQPYEQYF.

The gene calls are TRBV19 and TRBJ2-3; 8 bases align to TRBD1. The V and J ends lost 5 bases and 0 bases, in that order; junction bases with no gene match: 19. CDR3 length equals 20 residues. The V gene's germline CDR1 is LNHDA and CDR2 SQIVND (reference sequence). CDR3 coding DNA: TGTGCCAGTAGTGCCGGGACAGGTTTCTCTCGGACCACAAGCACAGATACGCAGTATTTT. This sequence encodes CASSAGTGFSRTTSTDTQYF.

The chain uses TRBV19 and TRBJ2-4; perhaps TRBD1 as D (6 bases). V lost 5 bases to trimming and J lost 2 bases, with 10 bases between them. CDR1 LNHDA and CDR2 SQIVND come from the germline V gene (reference sequence). The CDR3 length is 14 residues. This CDR3 is CASSGRGPKNIQYF. The CDR3 DNA is TGTGCCAGTAGTGGCAGGGGCCCCAAAAACATTCAGTACTTC.

The genes are TRBV5-1 and TRBJ2-3, with TRBD2 matching over 14 bases. The CDR3 covers 16 residues. From germline, CDR1 is SGHRS and CDR2 YFSETQ. V dropped 3 bases and J dropped 6; count of bases not matched to a gene: 6. The CDR3 reads CASSSRLAGGPDTQYF. DNA of the CDR3: TGCGCCAGCAGCTCTCGACTAGCGGGGGGGCCCGATACGCAGTATTTT.

This clone appeared a few times. The chain is built from TRBV15 and TRBJ1-6, with 7 bases matching TRBD1. V was clipped by 4 bases and J by 10 bases; unmatched bases: 7. Per the germline V gene, CDR1 is LNHNV and CDR2 is YYDKDF (reference sequence). The CDR3 consists of 14 residues. The chain's CDR3 is CATSTGGSRSPLHF. DNA of the CDR3: TGTGCCACCAGCACAGGGGGTAGTAGGTCACCCCTCCACTTT.

The table lists this clone with a few counts. The J gene is TRBJ2-7, the V gene TRBV3-1 (or the pseudogene TRBV3-2), with 14 bases matching TRBD2. The ends lost 0 bases at V and 3 bases at J; junction bases unmatched: 1. Germline V lookup: CDR1 LGHDT, CDR2 YNNKEL (reference sequence). CDR3 size: 16 residues. The chain's CDR3 is CASSQEGLAGVYEQYF. In nucleotides, the CDR3 is TGTGCCAGCAGCCAAGAGGGACTAGCGGGGGTCTACGAGCAGTACTTC.

V is TRBV9 and J is TRBJ2-1; TRBD2 matches at 14 bases. CDR1 SGDLS and CDR2 YYNGEE come from the germline V gene. This CDR3 comprises 15 residues. V was clipped by 7 bases and J by 0 bases; unmatched bases: 0. CDR3 DNA sequence: TGTGCCAGCGGGACTAGCGGGGGCTCCTACAATGAGCAGTTCTTC. It specifies CASGTSGGSYNEQFF.

V usage is TRBV28 and J usage is TRBJ1-5; D gene uncertain. Trimming removed 3 bases from V and 4 bases from J, with 4 bases in between. CDR1 is MDHEN and CDR2 is SYDVKM in the germline V gene. CDR3 length: 12 residues. In nucleotides, the CDR3 is TGTGCCAGCAGTTTCCCTAATCAGCCCCAGCATTTT. As protein: CASSFPNQPQHF.

The J gene is TRBJ1-1, the V gene TRBV2; 7 nucleotides line up with TRBD1. CDR3 length equals 13 residues. Trimming at V came to 8 bases and at J to 3 bases, leaving 6 bases not matched to a gene. Per germline, CDR1 SNHLY and CDR2 FYNNEI. CDR3: CASLNRGDTEAFF. The DNA for the CDR3 is TGTGCCAGCCTTAACAGGGGCGACACTGAAGCTTTCTTT. The full variable domain, completed using reference TRBV2 and TRBJ1-1, is EPEVTQTPSHQVTQMGQEVILRCVPISNHLYFYWYRQILGQKVEFLVSFYNNEISEKSEIFDDQFSVERPDGSNFTLKIRSTKLEDSAMYFCASLNRGDTEAFFGQGTRLTVV.

The V gene is TRBV6-5, the J gene TRBJ2-7; 9 nucleotides align to TRBD1. The trim removed 5 bases at V and 5 bases at J, leaving 10 bases unmatched. The V gene's germline CDR1 is MNHEY and CDR2 SVGAGI. CDR3 length: 15 amino acids. CDR3 residues: CASSKRTGGFDEQYF. DNA of the CDR3: TGTGCCAGCAGTAAACGAACAGGGGGCTTCGACGAGCAGTACTTC.

The J gene is TRBJ2-3, the V gene TRBV15; 16 nucleotides line up with TRBD2. Germline CDR1 reads LNHNV; CDR2 reads YYDKDF (reference sequence). V lost 4 bases and J lost 1; bases outside the gene matches: 2. The CDR3 contains 17 residues. CDR3 in DNA: TGTGCCACCAGCACGGGACTAGCGGGAGGGCGCACAGATACGCAGTATTTT. This encodes CATSTGLAGGRTDTQYF. Full variable domain (remainder filled in from reference TRBV15 and TRBJ2-3): DAMVIQNPRYQVTQFGKPVTLSCSQTLNHNVMYWYQQKSSQAPKLLFHYYDKDFNNEADTPDNFQSRRPNTSFCFLDIRSPGLGDTAMYLCATSTGLAGGRTDTQYFGPGTRLTVL.

V gene TRBV7-2 combines with J gene TRBJ2-3; D is possibly TRBD2 (6 bases). Germline CDR1 and CDR2: SGHTA and FQGNSA. This CDR3 is 13 amino acids long. Trimming shortened V by 4 bases and J by 3 bases, and 8 bases separated the two germline ends. CDR3: CASSSRETDTQYF. In DNA, the CDR3 is TGTGCCAGCAGCTCCCGGGAGACAGATACGCAGTATTTT.

The V gene is TRBV7-9, the J gene TRBJ1-1, with TRBD1 as a possible D gene (5 bases). Germline CDR1 reads SEHNR; CDR2 reads FQNEAQ (reference sequence). V shed 5 bases and J shed 4 bases, with 11 bases lying between them. The CDR3 is made up of 13 amino acids. CDR3 in amino acids: CASSLDSSTEAFF. The CDR3 DNA reads TGTGCCAGCAGCCTTGACAGTTCCACTGAAGCTTTCTTT.

The V and J genes are TRBV7-9 and TRBJ2-3; TRBD1 aligns across 7 bases. The CDR3 consists of 18 residues. Unmatched junction bases numbered 14, after V lost 4 bases and J lost 1 base. The V gene's germline CDR1 is SEHNR and CDR2 FQNEAQ (reference sequence). CDR3 protein: CASSSNKGARTGTDTQYF. For the CDR3, the DNA is TGTGCCAGCAGCTCAAATAAGGGGGCGCGTACAGGCACAGATACGCAGTATTTT.